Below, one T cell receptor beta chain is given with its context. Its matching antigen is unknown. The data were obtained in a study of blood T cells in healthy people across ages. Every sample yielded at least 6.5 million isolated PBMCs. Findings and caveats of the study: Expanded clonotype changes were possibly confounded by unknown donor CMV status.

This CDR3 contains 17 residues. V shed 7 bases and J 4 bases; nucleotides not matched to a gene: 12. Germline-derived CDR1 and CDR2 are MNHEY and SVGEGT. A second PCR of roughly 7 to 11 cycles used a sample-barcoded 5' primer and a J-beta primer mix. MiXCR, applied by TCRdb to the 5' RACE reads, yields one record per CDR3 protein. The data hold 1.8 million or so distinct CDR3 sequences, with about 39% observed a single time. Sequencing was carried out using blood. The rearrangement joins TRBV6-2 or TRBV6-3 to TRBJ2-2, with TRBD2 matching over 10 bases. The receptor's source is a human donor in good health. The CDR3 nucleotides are TGTGCCAGCATCCAGAGAGTAGCGGGGGGCCTCACCGGGGAGCTGTTTTTT. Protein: CASIQRVAGGLTGELFF.